Reported below is one TCR beta chain. The data were produced by immunoSEQ multiplex PCR, yet TCRdb's version contains in-frame clones alone and is incomplete. Among about 76,000 clones, around 86% were seen once, and the ten largest hold 4.5% to 5.5%. This specimen comes from a study of technical replicates of blood from a few donors. This CDR3 spans 14 amino acids. The V end lost 5 bases, the J end lost 2 bases, and 12 bases lay between the germline ends. CDR1 and CDR2 from the germline V gene are SGHRS and YFSETQ. Material for sequencing was PBMCs. This sequence was found in a human donor in good health. Some clones in this sample may be carry-over from other donors' samples. The V gene is TRBV5-1, the J gene TRBJ2-3, with D maybe TRBD2 (6 bases). The CDR3: CASSSGVDTDTQYF. CDR3 nucleotide sequence: TGCGCCAGCAGTTCGGGGGTCGACACAGATACGCAGTATTTT.